Only one count was recorded for the clone carrying this T cell receptor (beta chain). The sample comes from a study of regulatory T cells in long-lasting Graves disease. Germline CDR1 is SGHTA and CDR2 is FQGNSA. The CDR3 is 15 amino acids. V lost 5 bases to trimming and J lost 4 bases, with 18 bases between them. CDR3-region Arm-PCR and iRepertoire HTBI primers produced the TCR beta libraries. TCRdb passed the multiplex PCR reads through MiXCR, listing each CDR3 protein once. In the table there are roughly 510,000 distinct CDR3 sequences, 15% to 20% of which are singletons. Time point in this sample: newly diagnosed GD, antithyroid drugs for less than 3 months. PBMC RNA was the source of the TCR library. These data also featured in a second study, about T cells in Graves' hyperthyroidism and ophthalmopathy.

V and J are TRBV7-2 and TRBJ2-7; D possibly corresponds to TRBD2 (5 bases). The input for sequencing was peripheral blood mononuclear cells (PBMCs), taken at new diagnosis, from a patient treated with antithyroid drugs. This receptor was obtained from a man aged 18 to 30 with Graves disease. The CDR3 nucleotides are TGTGCCAGCAGCCGCAGCCCCAAGTGGGAGTACGAGCAGTACTTC. Its protein product is CASSRSPKWEYEQYF.